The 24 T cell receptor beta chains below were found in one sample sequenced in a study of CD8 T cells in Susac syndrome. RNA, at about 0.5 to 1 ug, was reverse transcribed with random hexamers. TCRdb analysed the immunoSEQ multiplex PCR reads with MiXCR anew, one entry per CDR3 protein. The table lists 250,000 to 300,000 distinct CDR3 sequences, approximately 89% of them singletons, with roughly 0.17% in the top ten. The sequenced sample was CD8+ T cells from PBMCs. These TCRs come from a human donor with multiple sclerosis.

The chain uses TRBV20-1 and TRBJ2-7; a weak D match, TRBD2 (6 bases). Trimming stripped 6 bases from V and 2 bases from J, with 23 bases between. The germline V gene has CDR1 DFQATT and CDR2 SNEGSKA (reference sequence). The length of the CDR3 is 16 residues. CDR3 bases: TGCAGTGCAAAGACCCGGGACTCGATTCAAGCCTACGAGCAGTACTTC. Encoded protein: CSAKTRDSIQAYEQYF.

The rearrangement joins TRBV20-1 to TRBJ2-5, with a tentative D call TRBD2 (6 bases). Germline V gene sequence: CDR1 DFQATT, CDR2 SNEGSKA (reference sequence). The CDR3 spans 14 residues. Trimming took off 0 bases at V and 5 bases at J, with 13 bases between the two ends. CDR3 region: CSARDGGLRETQYF. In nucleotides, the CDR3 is TGCAGTGCTAGAGATGGAGGGTTAAGGGAGACCCAGTACTTC.

This CDR3 is CASSMVGGSYEQYF. The DNA of the CDR3 is TGTGCCAGTAGTATGGTAGGGGGCTCCTACGAGCAGTACTTC. The chain employs TRBV19 and TRBJ2-7; D is possibly TRBD1 (6 bases). Germline V lookup: CDR1 LNHDA, CDR2 SQIVND (reference sequence). Deletions cut 3 bases from V and 0 bases from J, with 9 bases between. CDR3 length: 14 residues.

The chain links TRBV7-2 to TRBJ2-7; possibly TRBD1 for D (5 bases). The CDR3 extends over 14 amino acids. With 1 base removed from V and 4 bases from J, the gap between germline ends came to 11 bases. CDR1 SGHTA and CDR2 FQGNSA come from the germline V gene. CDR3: CASSLEVGVYEQYF. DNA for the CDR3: TGTGCCAGCAGCTTAGAAGTAGGGGTTTACGAGCAGTACTTC.

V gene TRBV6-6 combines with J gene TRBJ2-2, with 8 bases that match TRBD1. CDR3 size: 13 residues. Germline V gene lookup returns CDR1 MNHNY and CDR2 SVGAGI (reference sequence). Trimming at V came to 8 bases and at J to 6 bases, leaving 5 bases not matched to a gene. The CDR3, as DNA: TGTGCCAGCTCAGGGGGCGATGCCGGGGAGCTGTTTTTT. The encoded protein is CASSGGDAGELFF.

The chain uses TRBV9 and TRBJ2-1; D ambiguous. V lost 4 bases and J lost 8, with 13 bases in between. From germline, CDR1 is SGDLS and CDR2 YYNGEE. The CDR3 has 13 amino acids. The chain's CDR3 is CASSPRPRDEQFF. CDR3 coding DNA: TGTGCCAGCAGCCCCCGGCCGCGCGATGAGCAGTTCTTC. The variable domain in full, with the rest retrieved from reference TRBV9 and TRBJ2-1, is DSGVTQTPKHLITATGQRVTLRCSPRSGDLSVYWYQQSLDQGLQFLIQYYNGEERAKGNILERFSAQQFPDLHSELNLSSLELGDSALYFCASSPRPRDEQFFGPGTRLTVL.

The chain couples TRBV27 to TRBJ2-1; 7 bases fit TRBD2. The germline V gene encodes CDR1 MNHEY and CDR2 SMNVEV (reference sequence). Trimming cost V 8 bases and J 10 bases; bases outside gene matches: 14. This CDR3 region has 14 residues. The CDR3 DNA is TGTGCCAGCGGATCCCTGGGGGGGGTTGGGGAGCAGTTCTTC. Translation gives CASGSLGGVGEQFF.

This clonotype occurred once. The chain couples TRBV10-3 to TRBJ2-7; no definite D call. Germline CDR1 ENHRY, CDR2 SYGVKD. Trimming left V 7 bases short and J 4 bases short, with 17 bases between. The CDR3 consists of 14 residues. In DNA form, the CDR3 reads TGTGCCATCAACCCGGGCCTACGAAGTTACGAGCAGTACTTC. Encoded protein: CAINPGLRSYEQYF.

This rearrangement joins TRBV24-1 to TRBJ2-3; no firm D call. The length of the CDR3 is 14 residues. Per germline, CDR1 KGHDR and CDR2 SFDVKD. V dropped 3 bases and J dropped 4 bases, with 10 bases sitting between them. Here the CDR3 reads CATSDGILADTQYF. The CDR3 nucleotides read TGTGCCACCAGTGATGGCATTCTCGCAGATACGCAGTATTTT.

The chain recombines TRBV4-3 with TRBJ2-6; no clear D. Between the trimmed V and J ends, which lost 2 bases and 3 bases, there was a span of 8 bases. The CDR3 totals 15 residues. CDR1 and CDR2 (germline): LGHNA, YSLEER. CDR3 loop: CASSQQSGGANVLTF. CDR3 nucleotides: TGCGCCAGCAGCCAACAGTCCGGTGGGGCCAACGTCCTGACTTTC.

CDR3 DNA: TGTGCCAGCAGCTTAGATCAGTTCCAGAGCTCCTACAATGAGCAGTTCTTC. The encoded protein is CASSLDQFQSSYNEQFF. This chain links TRBV11-2 with TRBJ2-1; D remains ambiguous. The germline V and J ends were trimmed by 0 bases and 0 bases, with 12 bases remaining between them. The CDR3 sequence is 17 residues long. Per the germline V gene, CDR1 is SGHAT and CDR2 is FQNNGV.

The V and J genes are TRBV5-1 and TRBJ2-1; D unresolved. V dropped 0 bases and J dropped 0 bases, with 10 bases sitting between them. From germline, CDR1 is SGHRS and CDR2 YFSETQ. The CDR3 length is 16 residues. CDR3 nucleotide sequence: TGCGCCAGCAGCTTGGCTGGACCCAGCTCCTACAATGAGCAGTTCTTC. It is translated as CASSLAGPSSYNEQFF.

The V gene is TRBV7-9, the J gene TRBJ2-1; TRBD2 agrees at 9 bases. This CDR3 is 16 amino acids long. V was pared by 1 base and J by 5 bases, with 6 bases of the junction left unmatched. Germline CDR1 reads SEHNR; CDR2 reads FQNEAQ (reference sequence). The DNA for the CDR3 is TGTGCCAGCAGCTTAGTGGCGGGAGGGCCACACAATGAGCAGTTCTTC. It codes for CASSLVAGGPHNEQFF.

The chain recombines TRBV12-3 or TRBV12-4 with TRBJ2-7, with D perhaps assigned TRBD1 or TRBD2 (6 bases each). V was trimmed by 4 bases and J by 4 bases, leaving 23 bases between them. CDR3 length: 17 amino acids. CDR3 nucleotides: TGTGCCAGCAGTTCCGGAGGGGGGTCCCACGGGTTGTACGAGCAGTACTTC. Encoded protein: CASSSGGGSHGLYEQYF.

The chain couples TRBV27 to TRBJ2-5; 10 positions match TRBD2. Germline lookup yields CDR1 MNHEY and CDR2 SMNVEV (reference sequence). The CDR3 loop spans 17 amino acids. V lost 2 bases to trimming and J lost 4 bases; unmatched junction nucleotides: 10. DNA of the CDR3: TGTGCCAGCAGTTTAGAGCCAAGACTAGCGGGTGGAGAGACCCAGTACTTC. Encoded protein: CASSLEPRLAGGETQYF.

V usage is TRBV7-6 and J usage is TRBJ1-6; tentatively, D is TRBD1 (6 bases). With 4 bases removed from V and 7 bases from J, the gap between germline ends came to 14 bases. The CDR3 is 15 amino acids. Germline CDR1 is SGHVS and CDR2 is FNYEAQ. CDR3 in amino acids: CASSSGVLGNSPLHF. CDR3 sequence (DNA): TGTGCCAGCAGCTCAGGGGTCCTCGGGAATTCACCCCTCCACTTT.

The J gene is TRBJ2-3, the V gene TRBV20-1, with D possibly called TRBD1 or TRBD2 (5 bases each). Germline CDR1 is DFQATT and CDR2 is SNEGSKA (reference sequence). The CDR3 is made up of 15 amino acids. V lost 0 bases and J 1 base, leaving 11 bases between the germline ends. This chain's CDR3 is CSAREEGTRTDTQYF. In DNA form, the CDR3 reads TGCAGTGCTAGAGAAGAGGGGACCCGCACAGATACGCAGTATTTT.

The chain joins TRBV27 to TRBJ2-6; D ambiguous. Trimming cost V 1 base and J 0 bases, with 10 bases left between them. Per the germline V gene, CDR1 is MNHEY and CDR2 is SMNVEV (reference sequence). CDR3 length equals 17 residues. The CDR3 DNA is TGTGCCAGCAGTTTATTGTACGGCAGCTCTGGGGCCAACGTCCTGACTTTC. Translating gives CASSLLYGSSGANVLTF.

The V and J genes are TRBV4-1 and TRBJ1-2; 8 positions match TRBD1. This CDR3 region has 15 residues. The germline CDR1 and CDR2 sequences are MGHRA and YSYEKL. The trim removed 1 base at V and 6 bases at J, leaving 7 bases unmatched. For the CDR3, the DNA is TGCGCCAGCAGCCAAGTCGGGACAGGACCGAATGGCTACACCTTC. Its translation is CASSQVGTGPNGYTF.

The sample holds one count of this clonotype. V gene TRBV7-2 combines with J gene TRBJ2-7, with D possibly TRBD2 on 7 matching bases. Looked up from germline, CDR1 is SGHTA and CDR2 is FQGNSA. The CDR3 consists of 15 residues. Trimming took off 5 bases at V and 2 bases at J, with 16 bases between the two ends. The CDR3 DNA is TGTGCCAGCAGCAACTGGGCGGGGGCCCCCTACGAGCAGTACTTC. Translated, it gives CASSNWAGAPYEQYF.

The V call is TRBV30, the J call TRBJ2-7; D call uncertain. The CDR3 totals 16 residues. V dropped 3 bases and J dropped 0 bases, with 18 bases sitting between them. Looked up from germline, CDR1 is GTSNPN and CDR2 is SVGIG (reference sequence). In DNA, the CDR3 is TGTGCCTGGAGCGAACTGACCCTTAGGAGCTCCTACGAGCAGTACTTC. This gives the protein CAWSELTLRSSYEQYF.

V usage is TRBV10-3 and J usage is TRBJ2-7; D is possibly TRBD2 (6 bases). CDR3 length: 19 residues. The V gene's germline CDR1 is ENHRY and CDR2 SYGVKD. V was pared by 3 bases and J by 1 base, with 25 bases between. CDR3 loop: CAISDGGVGGGFRSYEQYF. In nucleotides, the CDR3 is TGTGCCATCAGTGACGGAGGGGTGGGTGGCGGTTTTCGGTCCTACGAGCAGTACTTC.

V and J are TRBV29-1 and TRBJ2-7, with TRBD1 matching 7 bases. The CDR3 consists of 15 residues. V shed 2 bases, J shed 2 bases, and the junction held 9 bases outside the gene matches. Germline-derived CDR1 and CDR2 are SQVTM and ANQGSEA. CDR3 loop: CSVEIAGGSPYEQYF. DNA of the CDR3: TGCAGCGTTGAAATAGCAGGGGGATCTCCCTACGAGCAGTACTTC.

The CDR3 DNA reads TGTGCCAGCAGTTATAGACAGGATTCCTACGAGCAGTACTTC. Encoded protein: CASSYRQDSYEQYF. This rearrangement joins TRBV6-5 to TRBJ2-7; D possibly corresponds to TRBD1 (6 bases). V was pared by 3 bases and J by 1 base, with 10 bases between. The germline V gene encodes CDR1 MNHEY and CDR2 SVGAGI. This CDR3 is built from 14 residues.